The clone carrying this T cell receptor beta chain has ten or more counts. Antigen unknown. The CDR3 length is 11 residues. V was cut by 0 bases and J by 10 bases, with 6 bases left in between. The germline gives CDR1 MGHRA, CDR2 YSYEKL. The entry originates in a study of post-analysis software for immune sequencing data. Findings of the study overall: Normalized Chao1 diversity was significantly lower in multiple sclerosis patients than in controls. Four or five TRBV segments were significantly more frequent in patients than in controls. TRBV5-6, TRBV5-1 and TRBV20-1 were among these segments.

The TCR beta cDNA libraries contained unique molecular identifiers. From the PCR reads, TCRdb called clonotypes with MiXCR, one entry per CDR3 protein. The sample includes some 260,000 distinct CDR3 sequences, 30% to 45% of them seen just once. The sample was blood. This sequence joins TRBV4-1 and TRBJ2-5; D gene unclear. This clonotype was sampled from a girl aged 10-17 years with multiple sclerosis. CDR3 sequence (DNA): TGCGCCAGCAGCCAAGATGGTGACCAGTACTTC. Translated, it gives CASSQDGDQYF.